This is a list of T cell receptor beta chains from one sample in a study of CD8 T cells in Susac syndrome. Via MiXCR, TCRdb re-called the immunoSEQ multiplex PCR reads, giving one row per CDR3 protein. The profile shows approximately 200,000 distinct CDR3 sequences, approximately 90% of them singletons. Sequencing was performed on CD8+ T cells from PBMCs. Receptors were obtained from a human donor with multiple sclerosis. CDR3s leave out the opening cysteine and the closing phenylalanine or tryptophan. Part of the rows lack a size; the others show once, few, many or a class for expanded clones.

v_call clone_size cdr3_aa
TRBV28 . ASSLYGDSNQPQH
TRBV29-1 . SVGGGRAQEQF
TRBV6-5 . ASSYGFGEINEQF
TRBV6-1 . ASSDIPWTSGRASSYNEQF
TRBV12-3/TRBV12-4 once ASTKIEAF
TRBV20-1 . SAGTVPYEQY
TRBV14 . ASSQAVEQY
TRBV12-3/TRBV12-4 . ASSLARERYEQY
TRBV7-9 . ASSFLGNTGELF
TRBV6-5 . ASRTSGTSGNTIY
TRBV19 . ASSIDNSYNSPLH